This TCR beta chain was identified in a study of blood T cell repertoires in COVID-19 (dated by TCRdb to about 2020). For the study in its entirety: Samples covering the acute and convalescent phases of COVID-19 were provided by collaborators in the United States, Italy and Spain. Sample metadata almost always included a de-identified subject ID, COVID-19 status, age in years and sex. The samples were drawn from two sources: the first 160 participants of the ongoing ImmuneRACE study, and over 950 subjects contributed by 6 global collaborators. Where available, HLA class I and class II types were obtained from metadata supplied by the sample provider rather than from assay-based typing. The dataset comprised deeply sampled blood TCRbeta repertoires from subjects exposed to, actively infected with, or recovered from COVID-19. The prospective study material was composed of cDNA or gDNA derived from T cells, B-cell-depleted T cells, or PBMCs. The repertoires were released in a freely available public database intended as a resource for research on the immune response to SARS-CoV-2.

Whole blood was collected in K2EDTA tubes by collaborating institutions according to the institutions' own protocols. Collaborator samples were shipped for TCRbeta analysis as frozen whole blood, isolated PBMCs, or DNA extracted from either sample type. What the work shows at the level of the full study, not this receptor alone: The amount of clinical and demographic metadata varied by source and participant and was provided uncurated.

The junction shows trimming of 4 bases on V and 4 bases on J, and the gene matches do not reach 14 bases of it. Inclusive of the bounding cysteine and phenylalanine, the CDR3 is 18 residues long. Just the 54-base CDR3 DNA is kept, in frame starting at base 1. Looking up the germline V gene yields CDR1 SGHRS and CDR2 YFSETQ. On this clone itself: Its antigen is not yet known. Within one base of it there is no much larger clone, and no base qualities were kept.

TCRbeta CDR3 regions were amplified from genomic DNA by means of the immunoSEQ Assay, a bias-controlled multiplex PCR. The original pipeline was this. The number of nucleated cells in each sample was estimated from the amplification of reference gene primers within the assay. To quantify the absolute abundance of each unique TCRbeta CDR3 rearrangement, sequence reads were collapsed and filtered. For each sample, productive Simpson clonality was calculated as the square root of Simpson's diversity index over productive rearrangements. In TCRdb, the immuneACCESS table is reduced to in-frame sequences with V and J assigned. These tables do not hold every clone; where another copy was compared, an unresolved V gene accounts for under half, and the others remain unexplained. That table is the source of V, J and clone size, and D and trimming were worked out from the DNA. Counted in this sample were some 78,000 clones; about 91% of them appeared once. Less than 15% of the sample belongs to the ten largest clones.

This chain is built from TRBV5-1 and TRBJ2-2, with 9 junctional bases fitting TRBD1. This clonotype originated in a man in his 70s with active or convalescent COVID-19. Sequencing input: peripheral blood. CDR3 loop: CASSHLKSDRGFTGELFF. Here is the DNA: TGCGCCAGCAGCCACCTTAAGTCGGACAGGGGTTTCACCGGGGAGCTGTTTTTT.